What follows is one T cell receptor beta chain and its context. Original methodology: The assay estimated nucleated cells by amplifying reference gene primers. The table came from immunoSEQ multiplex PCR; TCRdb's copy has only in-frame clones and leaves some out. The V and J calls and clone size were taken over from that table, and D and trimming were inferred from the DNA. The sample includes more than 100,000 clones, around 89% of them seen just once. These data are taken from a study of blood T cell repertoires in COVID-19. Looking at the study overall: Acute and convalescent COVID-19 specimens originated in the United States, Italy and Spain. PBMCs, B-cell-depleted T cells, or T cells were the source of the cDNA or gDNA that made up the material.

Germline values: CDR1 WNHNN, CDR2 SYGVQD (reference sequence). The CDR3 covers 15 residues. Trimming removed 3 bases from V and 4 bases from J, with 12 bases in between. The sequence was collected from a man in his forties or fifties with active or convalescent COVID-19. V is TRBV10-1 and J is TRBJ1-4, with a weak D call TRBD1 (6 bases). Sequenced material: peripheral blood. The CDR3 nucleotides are TGCGCCAGCAGTGATGGACAGCTAGATAATGAAAAACTGTTTTTT. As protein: CASSDGQLDNEKLFF.